Listed here are 17 T cell receptor beta chains from one sample, sequenced in a study of PD-1 blockade in classical Hodgkin lymphoma. The assay was immunoSEQ multiplex PCR, and TCRdb's table has in-frame clones only and misses some. The data contain 50,000 to 65,000 clones, more than 85% of them singletons. After autologous stem cell transplantation all patients relapsed, and prior brentuximab vedotin exposure differed between cohorts. The source material was peripheral blood mononuclear cells (PBMCs), sampled before the second cycle of nivolumab. The receptors come from a human donor with classical Hodgkin lymphoma.

V usage is TRBV5-1 and J usage is TRBJ2-7, with D possibly being TRBD1 (5 bases). The germline gives CDR1 SGHRS, CDR2 YFSETQ. This CDR3 has 13 amino acids. The V gene lost 0 bases and the J gene lost 3 bases, with 7 bases spanning the gap. CDR3 region: CASSLGQNYEQYF. DNA for the CDR3: TGCGCCAGCAGCTTGGGACAGAACTACGAGCAGTACTTC.

V gene TRBV14 combines with J gene TRBJ1-2; maybe TRBD1 (6 bases). CDR3 length: 14 residues. Germline V CDR1 and CDR2: SGHDN, FVKESK. The V gene lost 5 bases and the J gene lost 4 bases, with 14 bases spanning the gap. The CDR3 DNA reads as TGTGCCAGCAGCGAAGGGGGATCTTCCTATGGCTACACCTTC. Its translation is CASSEGGSSYGYTF.

The gene calls are TRBV7-2 and TRBJ2-1; 10 nucleotides match TRBD1. Germline V lookup: CDR1 SGHTA, CDR2 FQGNSA. CDR3 length: 15 residues. With V trimmed by 4 bases and J by 0 bases, 0 bases remained unmatched. The chain's CDR3 is CASSWTGGSYNEQFF. The CDR3 coding sequence is TGTGCCAGCAGCTGGACAGGGGGCTCCTACAATGAGCAGTTCTTC.

The rearrangement joins TRBV5-4 to TRBJ2-5; D not certain. V was pared by 2 bases and J by 5 bases, with 4 bases between. CDR3 length equals 11 residues. Germline assignment: CDR1 SGHNT and CDR2 YYREEE (reference sequence). The CDR3 loop is CASSLTETQYF. CDR3 DNA: TGTGCCAGCAGCTTAACGGAGACCCAGTACTTC.

The gene calls are TRBV5-1 and TRBJ1-4; 9 positions match TRBD1. Per germline, CDR1 SGHRS and CDR2 YFSETQ. V was clipped by 4 bases and J by 0 bases; unmatched bases: 7. There are 17 residues in the CDR3. The CDR3 DNA is TGCGCCAGCAGCCTGAAGGGGACAGGGTCAACTAATGAAAAACTGTTTTTT. Translated, it gives CASSLKGTGSTNEKLFF.

The V call is TRBV28, the J call TRBJ1-5; 7 nucleotides line up with TRBD1. V was clipped by 6 bases and J by 3 bases; unmatched bases: 5. This CDR3 is built from 14 residues. Germline values: CDR1 MDHEN, CDR2 SYDVKM. CDR3: CASRLGQSNQPQHF. In DNA, the CDR3 is TGTGCCAGCAGACTGGGACAGTCCAATCAGCCCCAGCATTTT.

The chain recombines TRBV27 with TRBJ2-1; a weak D match, TRBD1 (6 bases). The CDR3 contains 14 residues. V was cut by 6 bases and J by 6 bases, with 15 bases left in between. The germline gives CDR1 MNHEY, CDR2 SMNVEV (reference sequence). The CDR3 coding sequence is TGTGCCAGCAGACCAGTCGGACAGTTCAATGAGCAGTTCTTC. It encodes CASRPVGQFNEQFF.

The chain is built from TRBV2 and TRBJ1-4, with 7 bases identical to TRBD1. The trim removed 6 bases at V and 0 bases at J, leaving 4 bases unmatched. The CDR3 is 15 residues long. The germline V gene encodes CDR1 SNHLY and CDR2 FYNNEI. CDR3 loop: CASSGTAATNEKLFF. In DNA, the CDR3 is TGTGCCAGCAGCGGGACAGCCGCAACTAATGAAAAACTGTTTTTT. Full variable domain (rest looked up from reference TRBV2 and TRBJ1-4): EPEVTQTPSHQVTQMGQEVILRCVPISNHLYFYWYRQILGQKVEFLVSFYNNEISEKSEIFDDQFSVERPDGSNFTLKIRSTKLEDSAMYFCASSGTAATNEKLFFGSGTQLSVL.

The CDR3: CATSRDLFLRSEKLFF. DNA of the CDR3: TGTGCCACCAGCCGGGACCTATTCCTTCGGAGCGAAAAACTGTTTTTT. The chain is built from TRBV15 and TRBJ1-4; D is perhaps TRBD1 (5 bases). In germline, CDR1 is LNHNV, CDR2 YYDKDF (reference sequence). The ends were cut back, 5 bases at V and 8 bases at J, with 21 bases in the middle. The CDR3 has 16 residues.

The chain carries TRBV19 and TRBJ1-2, with no clear D. This CDR3 is built from 14 residues. V lost 1 base to trimming and J lost 5 bases, with 11 bases between them. Germline values: CDR1 LNHDA, CDR2 SQIVND (reference sequence). The CDR3 spells CASSIGASSYGYTF. DNA for the CDR3: TGTGCCAGTAGTATAGGGGCCAGCTCGTATGGCTACACCTTC.

This chain links TRBV28 with TRBJ2-7; 9 nucleotides align to TRBD1. With 6 bases clipped from V and 5 bases from J, the junction kept 14 bases outside the gene matches. Germline values: CDR1 MDHEN, CDR2 SYDVKM. The CDR3 has 16 residues. CDR3 in DNA: TGTGCCAGCAGGTACCTCCCCGGGACAGGGCTCAACGAGCAGTACTTC. Encoded protein: CASRYLPGTGLNEQYF.

This clone has only a few counts. The rearrangement joins TRBV27 to TRBJ2-7; 7 nucleotides agree with TRBD2. CDR3 length equals 15 residues. The J segment lost 6 bases and the V segment lost 5 bases, leaving 13 bases of the junction unmatched. Germline V gene sequence: CDR1 MNHEY, CDR2 SMNVEV (reference sequence). CDR3 sequence: CASSAVPGLSLEQYF. The CDR3 coding sequence is TGTGCCAGCAGTGCTGTCCCGGGACTATCCCTCGAGCAGTACTTC.

The rearrangement links TRBV5-4 to TRBJ2-2; D is ambiguous. Trimming removed 5 bases at V and 6 bases at J, with 8 bases between. The germline gives CDR1 SGHNT, CDR2 YYREEE (reference sequence). The CDR3 has 12 amino acids. In DNA form, the CDR3 reads TGTGCCAGCAGGTCGTTGCCCGGGGAGCTGTTTTTT. The encoded protein is CASRSLPGELFF.

The J gene is TRBJ1-1, the V gene TRBV27; no clear D. This CDR3 has 16 amino acids. From germline, CDR1 is MNHEY and CDR2 SMNVEV (reference sequence). V dropped 5 bases and J dropped 4 bases, with 20 bases sitting between them. DNA of the CDR3: TGTGCCAGCAGTCTCCTCCGGGCAGGCGGTGGCACTGAAGCTTTCTTT. It codes for CASSLLRAGGGTEAFF.

The chain joins TRBV5-1 to TRBJ2-1, with 10 bases lining up with TRBD2. The CDR3 length is 21 residues. CDR1 and CDR2 (germline): SGHRS, YFSETQ. Trimming took 1 base from V and 0 from J; bases not matched to a gene: 16. The CDR3 protein is CASSLHLAGGVSPSSYNEQFF. CDR3 nucleotides: TGCGCCAGCAGCTTGCACTTAGCGGGGGGAGTTTCGCCAAGCTCCTACAATGAGCAGTTCTTC.

The chain's CDR3 is CASSTGTFNEQFF. CDR3 DNA: TGCGCCAGCAGCACCGGGACTTTCAATGAGCAGTTCTTC. This chain links TRBV5-1 with TRBJ2-1; perhaps TRBD2 as D (6 bases). Trimming stripped 4 bases from V and 6 bases from J, with 11 bases between. Germline V CDR1 and CDR2: SGHRS, YFSETQ. The CDR3 has 13 amino acids.

V and J are TRBV5-4 and TRBJ2-7; TRBD1 is a possible D gene (7 bases). CDR3 length: 14 amino acids. V was clipped by 0 bases and J by 6 bases, with 13 bases between them. Germline assignment: CDR1 SGHNT and CDR2 YYREEE (reference sequence). For the CDR3, the DNA is TGTGCCAGCAGCTTGGGGCAGGGGGGCATCGAGCAGTACTTC. As protein: CASSLGQGGIEQYF.